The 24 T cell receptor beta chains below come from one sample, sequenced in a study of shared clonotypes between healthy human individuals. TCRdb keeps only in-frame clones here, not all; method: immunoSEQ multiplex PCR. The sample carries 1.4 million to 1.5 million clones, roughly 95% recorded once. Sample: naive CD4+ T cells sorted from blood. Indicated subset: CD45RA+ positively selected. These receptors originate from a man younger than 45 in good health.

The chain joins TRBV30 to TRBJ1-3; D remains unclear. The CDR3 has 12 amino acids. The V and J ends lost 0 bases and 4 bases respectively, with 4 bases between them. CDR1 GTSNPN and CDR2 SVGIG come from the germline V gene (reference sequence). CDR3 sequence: CAWSVPGNTIYF. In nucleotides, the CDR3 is TGTGCCTGGAGTGTCCCCGGAAACACCATATATTTT.

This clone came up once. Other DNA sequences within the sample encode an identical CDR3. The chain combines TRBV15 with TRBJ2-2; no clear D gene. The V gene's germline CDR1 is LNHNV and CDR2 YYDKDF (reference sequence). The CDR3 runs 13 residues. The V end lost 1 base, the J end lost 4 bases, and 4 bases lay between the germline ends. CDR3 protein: CATSRAVTGELFF. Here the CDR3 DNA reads TGTGCCACCAGCAGAGCCGTCACCGGGGAGCTGTTTTTT.

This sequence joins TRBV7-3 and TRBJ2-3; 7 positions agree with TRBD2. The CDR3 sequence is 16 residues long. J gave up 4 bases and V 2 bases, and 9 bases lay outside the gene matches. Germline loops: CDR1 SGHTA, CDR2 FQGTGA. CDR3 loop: CASSLLTGLDADTQYF. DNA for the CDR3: TGTGCCAGCAGCTTATTAACCGGACTAGACGCAGATACGCAGTATTTT.

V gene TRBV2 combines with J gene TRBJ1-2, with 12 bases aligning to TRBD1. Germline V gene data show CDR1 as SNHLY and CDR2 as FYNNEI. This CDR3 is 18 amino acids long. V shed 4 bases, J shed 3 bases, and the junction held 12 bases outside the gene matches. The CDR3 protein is CASSGVRDRGRADYGYTF. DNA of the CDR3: TGTGCCAGCAGTGGTGTCCGGGACAGGGGGCGTGCTGACTATGGCTACACCTTC.

CDR3 sequence: CASRGTSGNTGELFF. CDR3 coding DNA: TGTGCCAGTAGAGGGACTAGCGGAAACACCGGGGAGCTGTTTTTT. The chain carries TRBV19 and TRBJ2-2; 11 bases align to TRBD2. Germline V gives CDR1 LNHDA, CDR2 SQIVND (reference sequence). The CDR3 is made up of 15 amino acids. With 6 bases clipped from V and 2 bases from J, the junction kept 2 bases outside the gene matches.

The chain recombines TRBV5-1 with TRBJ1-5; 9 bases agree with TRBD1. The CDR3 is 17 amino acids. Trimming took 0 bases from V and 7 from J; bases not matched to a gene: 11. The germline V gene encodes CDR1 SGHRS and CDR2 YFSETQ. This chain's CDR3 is CASSLGPTGGFGQPQHF. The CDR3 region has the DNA TGCGCCAGCAGCTTGGGGCCTACAGGGGGCTTCGGACAGCCCCAGCATTTT.

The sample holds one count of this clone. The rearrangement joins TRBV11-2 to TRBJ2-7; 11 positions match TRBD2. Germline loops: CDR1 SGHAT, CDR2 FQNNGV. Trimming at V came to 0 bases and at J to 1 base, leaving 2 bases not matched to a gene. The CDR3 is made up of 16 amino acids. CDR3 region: CASSLERLAGSYEQYF. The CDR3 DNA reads TGTGCCAGCAGCTTAGAACGACTAGCGGGATCCTACGAGCAGTACTTC.

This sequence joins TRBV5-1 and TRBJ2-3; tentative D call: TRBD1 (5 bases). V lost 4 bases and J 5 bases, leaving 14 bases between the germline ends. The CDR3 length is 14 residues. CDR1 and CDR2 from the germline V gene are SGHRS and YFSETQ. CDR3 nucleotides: TGCGCCAGCAGCCCAACAGGACCACTAGATACGCAGTATTTT. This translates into CASSPTGPLDTQYF.

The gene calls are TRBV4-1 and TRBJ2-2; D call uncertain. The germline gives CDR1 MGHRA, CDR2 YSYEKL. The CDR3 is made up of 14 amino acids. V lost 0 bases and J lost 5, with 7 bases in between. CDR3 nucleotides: TGCGCCAGCAGCCAAGAGCGGAGTACCGGGGAGCTGTTTTTT. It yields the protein CASSQERSTGELFF.

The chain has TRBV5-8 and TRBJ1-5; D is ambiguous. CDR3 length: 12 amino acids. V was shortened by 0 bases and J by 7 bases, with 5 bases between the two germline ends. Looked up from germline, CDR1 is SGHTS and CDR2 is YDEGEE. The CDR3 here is CASSLAGQPQHF. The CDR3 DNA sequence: TGTGCCAGCAGCTTGGCGGGACAGCCCCAGCATTTT.

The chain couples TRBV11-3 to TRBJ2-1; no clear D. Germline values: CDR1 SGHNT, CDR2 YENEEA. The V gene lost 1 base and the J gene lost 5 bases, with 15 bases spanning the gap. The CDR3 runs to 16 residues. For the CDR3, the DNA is TGTGCCAGCAGCTTAGGAGGTTTGGGCCCGGACAATGAGCAGTTCTTC. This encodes CASSLGGLGPDNEQFF.

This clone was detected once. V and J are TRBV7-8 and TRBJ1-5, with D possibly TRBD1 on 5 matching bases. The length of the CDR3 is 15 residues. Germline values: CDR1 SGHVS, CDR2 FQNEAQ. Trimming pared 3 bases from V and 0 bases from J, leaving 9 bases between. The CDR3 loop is CASSLGTVSNQPQHF. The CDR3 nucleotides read TGTGCCAGCAGCTTGGGGACGGTTAGCAATCAGCCCCAGCATTTT. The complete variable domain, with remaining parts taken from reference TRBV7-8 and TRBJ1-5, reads GAGVSQSPRYKVAKRGQDVALRCDPISGHVSLFWYQQALGQGPEFLTYFQNEAQLDKSGLPSDRFFAERPEGSVSTLKIQRTQQEDSAVYLCASSLGTVSNQPQHFGDGTRLSIL.

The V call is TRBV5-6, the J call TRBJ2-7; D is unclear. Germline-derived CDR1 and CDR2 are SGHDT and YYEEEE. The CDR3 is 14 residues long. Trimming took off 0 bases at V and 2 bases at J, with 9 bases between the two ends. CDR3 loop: CASSLGIVAYEQYF. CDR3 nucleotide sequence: TGTGCCAGCAGCTTGGGGATAGTCGCCTACGAGCAGTACTTC. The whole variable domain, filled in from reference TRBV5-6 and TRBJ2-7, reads DAGVTQSPTHLIKTRGQQVTLRCSPKSGHDTVSWYQQALGQGPQFIFQYYEEEERQRGNFPDRFSGHQFPNYSSELNVNALLLGDSALYLCASSLGIVAYEQYFGPGTRLTVT.

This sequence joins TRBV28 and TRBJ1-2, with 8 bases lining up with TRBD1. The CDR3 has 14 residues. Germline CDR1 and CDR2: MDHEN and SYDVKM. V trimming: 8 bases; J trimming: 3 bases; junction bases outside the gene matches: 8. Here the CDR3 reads CASHNPTGDYGYTF. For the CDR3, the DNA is TGTGCCAGCCATAACCCGACAGGGGACTATGGCTACACCTTC.

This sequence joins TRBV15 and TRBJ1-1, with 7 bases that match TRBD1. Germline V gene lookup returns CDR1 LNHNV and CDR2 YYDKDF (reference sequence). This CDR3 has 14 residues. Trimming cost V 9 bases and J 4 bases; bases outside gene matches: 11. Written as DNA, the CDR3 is TGTGCCACTAAAGGAGGGGGCTGGAGCACTGAAGCTTTCTTT. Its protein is CATKGGGWSTEAFF.

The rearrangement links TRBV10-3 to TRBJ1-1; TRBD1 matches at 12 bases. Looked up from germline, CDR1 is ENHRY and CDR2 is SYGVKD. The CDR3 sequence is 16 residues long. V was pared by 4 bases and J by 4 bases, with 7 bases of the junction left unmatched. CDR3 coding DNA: TGTGCCATCAGTGGAACCGGGACAGGGGGCCGCACTGAAGCTTTCTTT. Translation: CAISGTGTGGRTEAFF.

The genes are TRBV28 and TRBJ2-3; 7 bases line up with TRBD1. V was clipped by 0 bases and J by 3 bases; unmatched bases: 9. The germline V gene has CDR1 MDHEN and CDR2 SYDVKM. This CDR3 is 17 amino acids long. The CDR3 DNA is TGTGCCAGCAGTTTATGGTCGGGACAGAGGGGAACAGATACGCAGTATTTT. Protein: CASSLWSGQRGTDTQYF.

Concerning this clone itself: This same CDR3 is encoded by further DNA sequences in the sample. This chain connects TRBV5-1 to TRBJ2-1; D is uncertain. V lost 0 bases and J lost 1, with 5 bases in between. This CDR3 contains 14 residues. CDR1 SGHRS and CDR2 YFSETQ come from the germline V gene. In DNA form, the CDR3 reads TGCGCCAGCAGCTTGGAGCGATCCTACAATGAGCAGTTCTTC. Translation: CASSLERSYNEQFF.

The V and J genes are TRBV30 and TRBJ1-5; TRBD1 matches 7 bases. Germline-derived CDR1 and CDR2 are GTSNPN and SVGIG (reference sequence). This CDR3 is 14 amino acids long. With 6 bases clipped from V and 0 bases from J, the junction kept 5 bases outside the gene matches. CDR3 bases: TGTGCCTGCTCGGGACAGTATAGCAATCAGCCCCAGCATTTT. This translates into CACSGQYSNQPQHF. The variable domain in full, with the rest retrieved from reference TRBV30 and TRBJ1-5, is SQTIHQWPATLVQPVGSPLSLECTVEGTSNPNLYWYRQAAGRGLQLLFYSVGIGQISSEVPQNLSASRPQDRQFILSSKKLLLSDSGFYLCACSGQYSNQPQHFGDGTRLSIL.

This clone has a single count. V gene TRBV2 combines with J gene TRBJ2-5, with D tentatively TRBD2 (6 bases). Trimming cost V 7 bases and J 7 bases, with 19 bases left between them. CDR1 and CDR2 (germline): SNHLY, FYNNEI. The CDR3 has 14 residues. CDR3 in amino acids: CASNPWEDPWTQYF. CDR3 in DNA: TGTGCCAGCAATCCATGGGAGGACCCCTGGACCCAGTACTTC.

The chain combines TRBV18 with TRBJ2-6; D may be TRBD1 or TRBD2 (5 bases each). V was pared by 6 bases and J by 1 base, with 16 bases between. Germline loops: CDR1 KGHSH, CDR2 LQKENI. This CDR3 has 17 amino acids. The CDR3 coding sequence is TGTGCCAGCTCTCCCGGGACGGCTTCGTCTGGGGCCAACGTCCTGACTTTC. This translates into CASSPGTASSGANVLTF.

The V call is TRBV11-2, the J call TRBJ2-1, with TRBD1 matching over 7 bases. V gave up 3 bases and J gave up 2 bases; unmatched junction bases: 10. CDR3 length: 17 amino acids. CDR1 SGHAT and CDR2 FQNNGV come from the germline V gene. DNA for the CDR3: TGTGCCAGCAGCTTTCGGACCGGGACAGCAACCTACAATGAGCAGTTCTTC. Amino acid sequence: CASSFRTGTATYNEQFF.

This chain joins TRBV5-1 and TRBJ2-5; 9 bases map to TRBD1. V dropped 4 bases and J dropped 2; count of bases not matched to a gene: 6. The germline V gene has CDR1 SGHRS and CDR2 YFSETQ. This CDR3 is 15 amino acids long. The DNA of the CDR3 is TGCGCCAGCAGCAGGCAGGACAGGGGTCAAGAGACCCAGTACTTC. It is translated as CASSRQDRGQETQYF.

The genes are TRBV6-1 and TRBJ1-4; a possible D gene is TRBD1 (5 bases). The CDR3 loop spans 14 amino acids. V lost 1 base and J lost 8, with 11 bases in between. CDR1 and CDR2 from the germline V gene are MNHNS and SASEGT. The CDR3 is CASSEGGRPEKLFF. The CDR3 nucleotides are TGTGCCAGCAGTGAAGGGGGACGCCCAGAAAAACTGTTTTTT.